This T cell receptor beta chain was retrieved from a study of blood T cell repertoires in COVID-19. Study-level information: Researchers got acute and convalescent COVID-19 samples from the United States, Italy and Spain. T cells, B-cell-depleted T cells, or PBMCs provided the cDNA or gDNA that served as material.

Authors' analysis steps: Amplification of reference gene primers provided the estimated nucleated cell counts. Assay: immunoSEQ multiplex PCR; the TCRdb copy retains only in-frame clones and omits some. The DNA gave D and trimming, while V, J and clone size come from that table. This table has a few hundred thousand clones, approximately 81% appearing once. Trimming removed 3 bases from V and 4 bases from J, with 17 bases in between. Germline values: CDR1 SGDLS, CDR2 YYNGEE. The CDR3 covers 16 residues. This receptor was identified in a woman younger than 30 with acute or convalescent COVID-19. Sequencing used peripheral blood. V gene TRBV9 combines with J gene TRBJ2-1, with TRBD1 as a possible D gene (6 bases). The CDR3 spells CASSAEGRTDYNEQFF. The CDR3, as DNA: TGTGCCAGCAGCGCTGAGGGAAGGACAGATTACAATGAGCAGTTCTTC.